This TCR beta chain was recorded in a study of patients and donors after allogeneic stem cell transplantation. TCRdb reprocessed the RT-PCR reads via MiXCR and lists one record per CDR3 protein. The sample contains 900,000 to 1,000,000 distinct CDR3 sequences, 18% of which appear only once. Trimming took off 0 bases at V and 7 bases at J, with 8 bases between the two ends. Germline CDR1 reads SGDLS; CDR2 reads YYNGEE. CDR3 length: 13 residues. This clonotype appeared a few times. The sequence was collected from a human donor who was either an allogeneic HSCT recipient or a stem cell or donor lymphocyte infusion donor (not recorded which). It is not recorded whose cells these are; they may come from a transplant donor. The chain combines TRBV9 with TRBJ2-1; maybe TRBD2 (6 bases). Sequenced material: blood, either unsorted or a sorted T cell fraction (not recorded which). The CDR3 here is CASSVGGTNEQFF. The CDR3 DNA reads TGTGCCAGCAGCGTAGGTGGGACTAATGAGCAGTTCTTC.